A selection of T cell receptor beta chains follows, all from one sample in a study of beta chain features in type 1 diabetes. The table came from immunoSEQ multiplex PCR; TCRdb's copy has only in-frame clones and leaves some out. The sample shows some 150,000 clones, roughly a tenth of them seen only once. Input material: naive CD4+ T cells from blood. All receptors derive from a man between 18 and 29 years old in good health. CDR3s include the opening cysteine and the closing phenylalanine or tryptophan. Fields, in order: V gene, D gene, clone size, J gene, CDR3 DNA, CDR3 protein. A D gene is named only where the DNA matches it firmly. Clone size, where shown, is once, few, many, or a class for clones that have expanded.

TRBV14	-	-	TRBJ2-7	TGTGCCAGCAGCCAAGATAGTCTGGTAAGCCCCTACGAGCAGTACTTC	CASSQDSLVSPYEQYF
TRBV4-3	-	-	TRBJ2-7	TGCGCCAGCAGCCAGGACTGGCAGGAGCAGTACTTC	CASSQDWQEQYF
TRBV4-1	-	few	TRBJ2-1	TGCGCCAGCAGCCAAGATTGGGGGGGCGGGGATGAGCAGTTCTTC	CASSQDWGGGDEQFF
TRBV28	TRBD1	few	TRBJ1-2	TGTGCCAGCAGGGGACAGGATCGACGCTATGGCTACACCTTC	CASRGQDRRYGYTF
TRBV7-2	-	-	TRBJ1-6	TGTGCCAGCGTGCGAGAAGATTCACCCCTCCACTTT	CASVREDSPLHF
TRBV7-2	-	few	TRBJ2-7	TGTGCCAGCAGCCCATCACGACAATCGGGAACGCAGTACTTC	CASSPSRQSGTQYF
TRBV27	-	few	TRBJ2-7	TGTGCCAGCAGTTTAATCGAGGGATTCACCTACGAGCAGTACTTC	CASSLIEGFTYEQYF
TRBV19	TRBD1	-	TRBJ2-7	TGTGCCAGTAGTGGCGGACAGGTCCCCTACGAGCAGTACTTC	CASSGGQVPYEQYF
TRBV30	-	few	TRBJ1-2	TGTGCCTGGAGTTGGGGCACCGATAACTATGGCTACACCTTC	CAWSWGTDNYGYTF
TRBV7-2	TRBD1	-	TRBJ2-5	TGTGCCAGCAGCCCGGGGACAGGGGGCTTTCGGGAGACCCAGTACTTC	CASSPGTGGFRETQYF
TRBV7-2	TRBD2	many	TRBJ2-5	TGTGCCAGCAGTGTTCCGGGACTAGTAGAGACCCAGTACTTC	CASSVPGLVETQYF
TRBV6-6	TRBD2	-	TRBJ2-3	TGTGCCAGCAGATCAGTCCTAGCGGGGGGGACAGATACGCAGTATTTT	CASRSVLAGGTDTQYF
TRBV6-5	-	few	TRBJ1-5	TGTGCCAGCAGTTACCGCGGTGAAAATCAGCCCCAGCATTTT	CASSYRGENQPQHF
TRBV6-1	TRBD1	few	TRBJ2-7	TGTGCCAGCAGGAGACAGGGGGGTGGCGAGCAGTACTTC	CASRRQGGGEQYF
TRBV5-1	-	many	TRBJ1-6	TGCGCCAGCAGCTTGGCCGGCGGGGACAATTCACCCCTCCACTTT	CASSLAGGDNSPLHF
TRBV28	TRBD1	few	TRBJ1-2	TGTGCCAGCAGAAGCGGGGGACAGGGGAGAGGCTACACCTTC	CASRSGGQGRGYTF
TRBV6-1	-	few	TRBJ2-2	TGTGCCAGCAGGACTACCACGAACACCGGGGAGCTGTTTTTT	CASRTTTNTGELFF